Shown below are 13 T cell receptor beta chains from a single sample sequenced in a study of T cell repertoires in cytomegalovirus infection. TCRdb fed the reads into MiXCR, producing one record per CDR3 protein. Seen here are 900,000 to 950,000 distinct CDR3 sequences, roughly a third observed once, and the top ten hold about an eighth. Their recognized antigens are unknown. Material: cultured CD8+ T cells from PBMCs, obtained from culture after CMV antigen stimulation. These TCRs come from a human donor in good health (CMV status not recorded). Some clones in this sample may be carry-over from other donors' samples.

The CDR3 loop reads CASSLPLGYEQYF. The CDR3, as DNA: TGTGCCAGCAGCCTCCCATTGGGCTACGAGCAGTACTTC. V is TRBV7-4 and J is TRBJ2-7; D not certain. Germline CDR1 and CDR2: SGHVT and SQSDAQ. The CDR3 loop spans 13 amino acids. Trimming shortened V by 5 bases and J by 3 bases, and 11 bases separated the two germline ends.

This clonotype came up a few times. The V call is TRBV28, the J call TRBJ1-5; 7 bases fit TRBD1. The length of the CDR3 is 17 residues. CDR1 is MDHEN and CDR2 is SYDVKM in the germline V gene. V shed 6 bases, J shed 0 bases, and the junction held 11 bases outside the gene matches. The CDR3 DNA is TGTGCCAGCAGCAGTGTGGACAGGAGCTATAGCAATCAGCCCCAGCATTTT. Its protein is CASSSVDRSYSNQPQHF.

The chain has TRBV27 and TRBJ2-3, with 7 positions matching TRBD2. This CDR3 has 16 residues. In germline, CDR1 is MNHEY, CDR2 SMNVEV (reference sequence). The ends lost 2 bases at V and 2 bases at J; junction bases unmatched: 7. DNA of the CDR3: TGTGCCAGCAGTTTACGGCTAGCGGTGTTCACAGATACGCAGTATTTT. This sequence encodes CASSLRLAVFTDTQYF.

V and J are TRBV6-1 and TRBJ2-3, with D uncertain. The CDR3 runs to 14 residues. Deletions cut 6 bases from V and 4 bases from J, with 14 bases between. Germline CDR1 reads MNHNS; CDR2 reads SASEGT. CDR3 sequence: CASSPKVASDTQYF. CDR3 nucleotides: TGTGCCAGCAGCCCAAAGGTGGCATCAGATACGCAGTATTTT.

For this clonotype: This could be a read error, since a much larger clone is one nucleotide away. The rearrangement joins TRBV7-8 to TRBJ2-4; 8 bases fit TRBD1. The germline CDR1 and CDR2 sequences are SGHVS and FQNEAQ. The CDR3 contains 15 residues. Here the CDR3 reads CVSSISRGPGNIQYF. The DNA of the CDR3 is TGTGTCAGCAGCATCTCCAGGGGGCCCGGAAACATTCAGTACTTC.

In this sample, this clonotype turned up a few times. This sequence joins TRBV7-8 and TRBJ2-1, with D unclear. The CDR3 covers 15 residues. V dropped 5 bases and J dropped 0 bases, with 11 bases sitting between them. Germline V CDR1 and CDR2: SGHVS, FQNEAQ. The CDR3 nucleotides are TGTGCCAGCAGCATCCGACCAGGCTCCTACAATGAGCAGTTCTTC. It encodes CASSIRPGSYNEQFF.

Many counts were recorded for this clonotype. The chain combines TRBV7-6 with TRBJ2-6; weak D call: TRBD1 (5 bases). The CDR3 covers 16 residues. V gave up 7 bases and J gave up 2 bases, with 15 bases separating them. Per germline, CDR1 SGHVS and CDR2 FNYEAQ. CDR3 protein: CASNDRLGPGANVLTF. In DNA form, the CDR3 reads TGTGCCAGCAACGACAGACTCGGTCCTGGGGCCAACGTCCTGACTTTC.

The V call is TRBV7-8, the J call TRBJ1-2; D is undetermined. Germline CDR1 is SGHVS and CDR2 is FQNEAQ. The CDR3 has 18 amino acids. V was clipped by 0 bases and J by 8 bases, with 25 bases between them. The CDR3 sequence is CASSLAVIHHEAGGGYTF. The CDR3 DNA reads as TGTGCCAGCAGCTTAGCGGTCATCCATCATGAAGCCGGAGGGGGCTACACCTTC.

The gene calls are TRBV12-3 or TRBV12-4 and TRBJ1-1; D perhaps matches TRBD1 (5 bases). V was trimmed by 3 bases and J by 5 bases, leaving 10 bases between them. The CDR3 has 13 amino acids. CDR3 residues: CASSFGGFTEAFF. The CDR3 nucleotides read TGTGCCAGCAGTTTCGGGGGGTTTACTGAAGCTTTCTTT.

This clonotype occurred many times. CDR3 coding DNA: TGTGCCAGCAGCTTAGAGTCAGGGGCTGGAAATTCACCCCTCCACTTT. Amino acids: CASSLESGAGNSPLHF. J is TRBJ1-6 and V is TRBV7-6; weak D call: TRBD1 (6 bases). This CDR3 region has 16 residues. Germline V gene lookup returns CDR1 SGHVS and CDR2 FNYEAQ. The germline V and J ends were trimmed by 1 base and 7 bases, with 14 bases remaining between them.

The chain is built from TRBV20-1 and TRBJ2-1; D is uncertain. This CDR3 has 17 amino acids. Trimming cost V 0 bases and J 0 bases, with 15 bases left between them. Germline V lookup: CDR1 DFQATT, CDR2 SNEGSKA (reference sequence). CDR3 nucleotides: TGCAGTGCTAGAGATCGGAGCGTGCTGAGCTCCTACAATGAGCAGTTCTTC. Protein product: CSARDRSVLSSYNEQFF.

This clonotype was found a few times. The V call is TRBV27, the J call TRBJ1-1; D possibly corresponds to TRBD1 (6 bases). The CDR3 totals 17 residues. V was shortened by 7 bases and J by 0 bases, with 21 bases between the two germline ends. Germline V CDR1 and CDR2: MNHEY, SMNVEV (reference sequence). For the CDR3, the DNA is TGTGCCAGCACCAACAACGGACAGTCTTACCTGAACACTGAAGCTTTCTTT. Translating it yields CASTNNGQSYLNTEAFF.

This clonotype was observed a few times. The rearrangement links TRBV7-9 to TRBJ2-2, with D tentatively TRBD2 (5 bases). V dropped 3 bases and J dropped 10 bases, with 9 bases sitting between them. This CDR3 is built from 12 residues. Germline-derived CDR1 and CDR2 are SEHNR and FQNEAQ (reference sequence). CDR3: CASSLRVSELFF. The CDR3, as DNA: TGTGCCAGCAGCTTGAGGGTGTCGGAGCTGTTTTTT.